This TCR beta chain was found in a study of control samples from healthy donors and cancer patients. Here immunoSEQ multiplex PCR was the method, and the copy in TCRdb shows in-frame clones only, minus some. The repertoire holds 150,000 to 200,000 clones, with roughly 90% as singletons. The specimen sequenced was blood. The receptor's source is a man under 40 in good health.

The CDR3 sequence: CASSLGPGQGRETQYF. For the CDR3, the DNA is TGTGCCAGCAGCTTAGGTCCGGGACAGGGGAGGGAGACCCAGTACTTC. The chain couples TRBV7-3 to TRBJ2-5, with 10 bases aligning to TRBD1. From germline, CDR1 is SGHTA and CDR2 FQGTGA. The CDR3 covers 16 residues. The V segment lost 2 bases and the J segment 5 bases; nucleotides outside the gene matches: 8. The full variable domain, its missing parts supplied by reference TRBV7-3 and TRBJ2-5, is GAGVSQTPSNKVTEKGKYVELRCDPISGHTALYWYRQSLGQGPEFLIYFQGTGAADDSGLPNDRFFAVRPEGSVSTLKIQRTERGDSAVYLCASSLGPGQGRETQYFGPGTRLLVL.